A single sample is the source of the 9 T cell receptor beta chains below, sequenced in a study of shared clonotypes between healthy human individuals. The table came from immunoSEQ multiplex PCR; TCRdb's copy has only in-frame clones and leaves some out. The sample includes some 2.4 million clones, 80% to 95% of them seen just once. Specimen: naive CD4+ T cells from PBMCs. This sample's subset: CD45RA+ positively selected. Receptor source: a young man in good health. Some clones in this sample may be carry-over from other donors' samples.

Written as DNA, the CDR3 is TGCGCCAGCAGCCAAGTTCTCGGCTATGGCTACACCTTC. Its translation is CASSQVLGYGYTF. The J gene is TRBJ1-2, the V gene TRBV4-1; D gene uncertain. From germline, CDR1 is MGHRA and CDR2 YSYEKL. The V gene lost 1 base and the J gene lost 4 bases, with 7 bases spanning the gap. The CDR3 spans 13 residues.

The chain couples TRBV28 to TRBJ2-1, with 8 bases aligning to TRBD2. This CDR3 region has 15 residues. The V segment lost 4 bases and the J segment 5 bases; nucleotides outside the gene matches: 7. Per the germline V gene, CDR1 is MDHEN and CDR2 is SYDVKM. The CDR3 sequence: CASSWGSGTDNEQFF. The DNA for the CDR3 is TGTGCCAGCAGTTGGGGTAGCGGGACCGACAATGAGCAGTTCTTC.

The rearrangement links TRBV9 to TRBJ2-1; D is possibly TRBD1 (5 bases). CDR3 length: 14 amino acids. The germline V and J ends were trimmed by 0 bases and 8 bases, with 12 bases remaining between them. Germline V gene sequence: CDR1 SGDLS, CDR2 YYNGEE. CDR3 in DNA: TGTGCCAGCAGCGTAGCTACCCAGGGTTATGAGCAGTTCTTC. Its translation is CASSVATQGYEQFF.

The chain joins TRBV11-3 to TRBJ2-1, with TRBD2 matching 13 bases. Per the germline V gene, CDR1 is SGHNT and CDR2 is YENEEA. The J segment lost 5 bases and the V segment lost 5 bases, leaving 6 bases of the junction unmatched. The CDR3 length is 16 residues. The CDR3 loop is CASSKTLAGGDNEQFF. The DNA of the CDR3 is TGTGCCAGCAGCAAGACACTAGCGGGAGGGGACAATGAGCAGTTCTTC. Drawing the rest from reference TRBV11-3 and TRBJ2-1, the complete variable domain is EAGVVQSPRYKIIEKKQPVAFWCNPISGHNTLYWYLQNLGQGPELLIRYENEEAVDDSQLPKDRFSAERLKGVDSTLKIQPAELGDSAVYLCASSKTLAGGDNEQFFGPGTRLTVL.

The chain employs TRBV11-3 and TRBJ1-1; 7 bases match TRBD1. The trim removed 5 bases at V and 3 bases at J, leaving 6 bases unmatched. The CDR3 covers 14 residues. Germline V gene lookup returns CDR1 SGHNT and CDR2 YENEEA. In DNA form, the CDR3 reads TGTGCCAGCAGCAGAACAGGGGACGACACTGAAGCTTTCTTT. The encoded protein is CASSRTGDDTEAFF.

CDR3 loop: CASSRDRGASYEQYF. CDR3 DNA sequence: TGTGCCAGCAGCCGGGACAGGGGGGCCTCCTACGAGCAGTACTTC. This chain links TRBV6-5 with TRBJ2-7, with 11 bases aligning to TRBD1. Germline CDR1 reads MNHEY; CDR2 reads SVGAGI. The CDR3 contains 15 residues. V gave up 6 bases and J gave up 0 bases; unmatched junction bases: 4.

The rearrangement links TRBV7-2 to TRBJ1-5; 9 positions match TRBD1. The CDR3 length is 16 residues. Germline V gene sequence: CDR1 SGHTA, CDR2 FQGNSA. The V and J ends lost 5 bases and 0 bases, in that order; junction bases with no gene match: 5. The CDR3 sequence: CASSPRDRVSNQPQHF. CDR3 nucleotide sequence: TGTGCCAGCAGCCCCAGGGACAGGGTTAGCAATCAGCCCCAGCATTTT.

This chain connects TRBV30 to TRBJ2-1, with 7 positions matching TRBD2. The V and J ends lost 4 bases and 2 bases, in that order; junction bases with no gene match: 20. The germline V gene encodes CDR1 GTSNPN and CDR2 SVGIG (reference sequence). The CDR3 length is 19 residues. Here the CDR3 reads CAWTLGRQIWRETYNEQFF. The CDR3 bases are TGTGCCTGGACCCTCGGGAGACAGATCTGGCGGGAGACCTACAATGAGCAGTTCTTC.

The rearrangement links TRBV5-1 to TRBJ2-7; the D gene is possibly TRBD2 (5 bases). The CDR3 totals 14 residues. Germline V gene lookup returns CDR1 SGHRS and CDR2 YFSETQ. Trimming pared 7 bases from V and 2 bases from J, leaving 16 bases between. The CDR3 nucleotides are TGCGCCAGCCACTCCGGACTGGGAACCTACGAGCAGTACTTC. Its protein is CASHSGLGTYEQYF.